The clone carrying this T cell receptor (beta chain) was detected only once. It was during active infection that Seattle patients were enrolled and then longitudinally followed. The CDR3 contains 17 residues. V trimming: 3 bases; J trimming: 5 bases; junction bases outside the gene matches: 8. CDR1 and CDR2 (germline): LGHNA, YSLEER. These data come from a study of blood T cell repertoires in COVID-19. About the study: Acute and convalescent COVID-19 specimens originated in the United States, Italy and Spain. Sources were T cells, B-cell-depleted T cells, or PBMCs; the material itself was cDNA or gDNA.

The protocol was immunoSEQ multiplex PCR, while the TCRdb copy is restricted to in-frame clones and leaves out a portion. The data show about 150,000 clones, approximately 86% seen once. The source material was peripheral blood. The chain uses TRBV4-3 and TRBJ2-3; 13 bases map to TRBD2. The source is a man in his fifties or sixties with COVID-19, enrolled during active disease. The CDR3 DNA sequence: TGCGCCAGCAGCCAGGAAACTAGCGGGAGGGCCGGAGATACGCAGTATTTT. Protein product: CASSQETSGRAGDTQYF.